This TCR beta chain stems from a study of shared T cell receptors in the human thymus. Repertoires were generated with immunoSEQ multiplex PCR, while TCRdb's copy carries only in-frame clones and drops some. The sample lists about 660,000 clones, approximately 89% seen once, with 0.009% to 0.0095% in the top ten. This clone was seen more than once but under ten times. Germline CDR1 reads SGHVS; CDR2 reads FNYEAQ. The V gene lost 6 bases and the J gene lost 7 bases, with 21 bases spanning the gap. The CDR3 is 16 residues long. This sample also belongs to another study, concerning human thymus T cells.

Sequenced input: thymocytes. The chain joins TRBV7-6 to TRBJ2-2, with a possible D match to TRBD2 (6 bases). The receptor comes from a boy under two years old with a congenital heart defect. The CDR3 nucleotides read TGTGCCAGCAGGCCCCGGGACTCAGATACGGGCGGGGAGCTGTTTTTT. It encodes CASRPRDSDTGGELFF.